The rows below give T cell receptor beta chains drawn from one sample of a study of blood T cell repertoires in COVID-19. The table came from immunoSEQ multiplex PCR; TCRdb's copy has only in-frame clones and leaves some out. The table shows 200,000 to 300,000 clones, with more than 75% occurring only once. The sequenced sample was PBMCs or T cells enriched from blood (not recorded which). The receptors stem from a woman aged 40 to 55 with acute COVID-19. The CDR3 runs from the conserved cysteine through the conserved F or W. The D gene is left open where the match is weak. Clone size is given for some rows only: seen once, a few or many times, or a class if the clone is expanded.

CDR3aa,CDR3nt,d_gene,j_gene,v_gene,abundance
CASSVLGGAPDTQYF,TGTGCCAGCAGCGTCCTCGGGGGGGCACCAGATACGCAGTATTTT,TRBD2,TRBJ2-3,TRBV7-8,once
CASSTQTGVPYEQYF,TGCGCCAGCAGCACCCAAACAGGGGTCCCTTACGAGCAGTACTTC,TRBD1,TRBJ2-7,TRBV5-1,NA
CASRVQGTAYGYTF,TGTGCCAGCAGAGTTCAGGGGACCGCTTATGGCTACACCTTC,NA,TRBJ1-2,TRBV6-5,NA
CASSPAGLAGVDEQYF,TGTGCCAGCAGCCCGGCGGGACTAGCGGGAGTGGACGAGCAGTACTTC,TRBD2,TRBJ2-7,TRBV5-6,NA
CATSDPSDTDSYNEQFF,TGTGCCACCAGTGATCCGTCTGACACCGACTCCTACAATGAGCAGTTCTTC,NA,TRBJ2-1,TRBV24-1,NA
CASRELAAYGDTQYF,TGTGCCAGCAGGGAACTAGCGGCATACGGGGATACGCAGTATTTT,TRBD2,TRBJ2-3,TRBV2,NA
CASSQSLAGGGIFEQFF,TGTGCCAGCAGCCAATCCTTAGCGGGAGGTGGTATATTTGAGCAGTTCTTC,TRBD2,TRBJ2-1,TRBV11-2,NA
CASSLEMGGRTGVNEQFF,TGTGCCAGCAGCTTGGAGATGGGAGGTAGGACAGGGGTAAATGAGCAGTTCTTC,TRBD1,TRBJ2-1,TRBV11-3,once
CASSPTGVGTEAFF,TGTGCCAGCAGCCCGACAGGTGTGGGCACTGAAGCTTTCTTT,NA,TRBJ1-1,TRBV11-3,NA
CASSVGLGSGEQYF,TGTGCCAGCAGTGTCGGACTAGGGTCAGGTGAGCAGTACTTC,TRBD2,TRBJ2-7,TRBV27,NA
CASSLSGRNYGYTF,TGTGCCAGCAGTTTATCGGGCAGAAACTATGGCTACACCTTC,NA,TRBJ1-2,TRBV27,NA
CASSPGQGNIQYF,TGTGCCAGCAGTCCGGGACAGGGCAACATTCAGTACTTC,TRBD1,TRBJ2-4,TRBV12-3/TRBV12-4,NA
CASSLSGLGSSYEQYF,TGTGCCAGCAGCTTGTCGGGACTAGGCAGTTCCTACGAGCAGTACTTC,TRBD2,TRBJ2-7,TRBV5-6,NA
CASSQGSLTGNTIYF,TGTGCCAGCAGCCAAGGGAGCTTAACTGGAAACACCATATATTTT,NA,TRBJ1-3,TRBV3-1/TRBV3-2,NA
CASSFGDRGSSGYTF,TGTGCCAGCAGCTTCGGGGACAGGGGAAGTTCGGGCTACACCTTC,TRBD1,TRBJ1-2,TRBV5-6,once
CASSQVGLAATDTQYF,TGTGCCAGCAGCCAAGTGGGACTAGCGGCGACAGATACGCAGTATTTT,TRBD2,TRBJ2-3,TRBV3-1/TRBV3-2,NA